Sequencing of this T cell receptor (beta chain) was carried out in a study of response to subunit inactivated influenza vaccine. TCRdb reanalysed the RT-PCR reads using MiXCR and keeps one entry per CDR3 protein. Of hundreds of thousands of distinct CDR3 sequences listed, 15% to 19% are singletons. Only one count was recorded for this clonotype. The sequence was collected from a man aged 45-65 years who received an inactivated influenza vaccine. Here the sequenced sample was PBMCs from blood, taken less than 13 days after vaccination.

The CDR3 sequence is CSARDFRGISGEQYF. In DNA, the CDR3 is TGCAGTGCTAGAGATTTCCGCGGGATATCCGGCGAGCAGTACTTC. This sequence joins TRBV20-1 and TRBJ2-7; D perhaps matches TRBD2 (6 bases). This CDR3 contains 15 residues. CDR1 and CDR2 (germline): DFQATT, SNEGSKA (reference sequence). The ends were cut back, 0 bases at V and 6 bases at J, with 18 bases in the middle.